These 12 T cell receptor beta chains were all obtained from the same sample, sequenced in a study of T cell responses to AZD1222 COVID-19 vaccine (dated by TCRdb to about 2021). The time point label for this specimen denotes: baseline before first vaccination. Libraries were built with the immunoSEQ multiplex PCR assay. In TCRdb, the immuneACCESS table is reduced to in-frame sequences with V and J assigned. These tables do not hold every clone; where another copy was compared, an unresolved V gene accounts for under half, and the others remain unexplained. Recorded for this sample are roughly 260,000 clones; 85% to 95% of them occurred a single time. The top ten hold roughly 0.51% of the sample. The sample was peripheral blood, taken on day 0 of AZD1222 vaccination. These receptors all come from an adult in good health.

This chain uses TRBV6-5 with TRBJ2-7; TRBD1 is a possible D gene (5 bases). The germline V gene encodes CDR1 MNHEY and CDR2 SVGAGI. Trimming took 0 bases from V and 3 from J, leaving 15 bases between them. The CDR3 extends over 16 amino acids. CDR3 DNA sequence: TGTGCCAGCAGTTACTCGAAAACAGGTCTACACTACGAGCAGTACTTC. Protein: CASSYSKTGLHYEQYF.

The chain links TRBV18 to TRBJ1-2, with D perhaps TRBD1 (5 bases). Trimming shortened V by 3 bases and J by 6 bases, and 17 bases separated the two germline ends. The CDR3 runs 15 residues. CDR1 is KGHSH, CDR2 LQKENI, per germline. The CDR3 reads CASSPPAGDVNGYTF. CDR3 coding DNA: TGTGCCAGCTCACCCCCGGCCGGGGACGTAAATGGCTACACCTTC.

V usage is TRBV5-1 and J usage is TRBJ1-1; D is perhaps TRBD1 (6 bases). The CDR3 runs 17 residues. The germline V gene has CDR1 SGHRS and CDR2 YFSETQ. V was cut by 3 bases and J by 0 bases, with 18 bases left in between. This CDR3 is CASSSGSGGQLNTEAFF. CDR3 in DNA: TGCGCCAGCAGCTCAGGCTCCGGGGGCCAATTGAACACTGAAGCTTTCTTT.

J is TRBJ1-2 and V is TRBV4-1, with 7 nucleotides matching TRBD1. CDR3 length equals 14 residues. Germline V lookup: CDR1 MGHRA, CDR2 YSYEKL. V trimming: 5 bases; J trimming: 4 bases; junction bases outside the gene matches: 7. This CDR3 is CASSSPGQSYGYTF. CDR3 sequence (DNA): TGCGCCAGCAGCTCTCCGGGACAGAGCTATGGCTACACCTTC.

V gene TRBV4-2 combines with J gene TRBJ2-7, with 10 bases identical to TRBD2. The V segment lost 3 bases and the J segment 3 bases; nucleotides outside the gene matches: 8. CDR1 is LGHNA and CDR2 is YNFKEQ in the germline V gene. The CDR3 contains 16 residues. The CDR3, as DNA: TGTGCCAGCAGCCACGGCCTAGCGGGAGAAAGCTACGAGCAGTACTTC. Its translation: CASSHGLAGESYEQYF.

The chain uses TRBV10-3 and TRBJ2-7; 13 bases agree with TRBD2. CDR1 and CDR2 from the germline V gene are ENHRY and SYGVKD. Losses at the gene ends were 8 bases for V and 3 bases for J; bases not matched to a gene: 7. The length of the CDR3 is 15 residues. The CDR3 sequence: CAIGGGLAGDYEQYF. The DNA for the CDR3 is TGTGCCATCGGAGGAGGACTAGCGGGAGACTACGAGCAGTACTTC.

V usage is TRBV5-4 and J usage is TRBJ2-2; 7 nucleotides agree with TRBD2. Germline CDR1 and CDR2: SGHNT and YYREEE (reference sequence). J was trimmed by 7 bases and V by 3 bases; bases with no gene match: 6. CDR3 length: 14 amino acids. This chain's CDR3 is CASSSGGSGGELFF. The CDR3 DNA sequence: TGTGCCAGCAGCTCCGGGGGGAGCGGCGGGGAGCTGTTTTTT.

This chain links TRBV7-3 with TRBJ2-2; no definite D call. Germline CDR1 reads SGHTA; CDR2 reads FQGTGA. V lost 6 bases, J lost 0 bases, and 8 bases lay in between. CDR3 length equals 14 residues. CDR3 nucleotide sequence: TGTGCCAGCAGGGGCGGATCGAACACCGGGGAGCTGTTTTTT. Its protein is CASRGGSNTGELFF.

The chain is built from TRBV19 and TRBJ1-6; 8 bases are shared with TRBD1. With 2 bases clipped from V and 10 bases from J, the junction kept 7 bases outside the gene matches. The germline V gene encodes CDR1 LNHDA and CDR2 SQIVND (reference sequence). The CDR3 is 15 residues long. The CDR3 protein is CASSILTGAESPLHF. CDR3 bases: TGTGCCAGTAGTATATTGACAGGGGCAGAGTCACCCCTCCACTTT.

The rearrangement joins TRBV7-9 to TRBJ2-2; maybe TRBD1 (5 bases). Germline loops: CDR1 SEHNR, CDR2 FQNEAQ (reference sequence). The CDR3 spans 16 residues. V shed 5 bases and J shed 4 bases, with 17 bases lying between them. The CDR3 is CASSNLYRFPTGELFF. As DNA, the CDR3 is TGTGCCAGCAGCAACCTATACAGGTTCCCCACCGGGGAGCTGTTTTTT.

This chain connects TRBV5-5 to TRBJ1-2; D ambiguous. The CDR3 sequence is 13 residues long. From germline, CDR1 is SGHKS and CDR2 YYEKEE (reference sequence). V dropped 4 bases and J dropped 2 bases, with 9 bases sitting between them. CDR3 bases: TGTGCCAGCAGCCCGCCTCCGAACTATGGCTACACCTTC. This encodes CASSPPPNYGYTF.

The chain recombines TRBV5-1 with TRBJ2-7; no definite D call. The CDR3 consists of 15 residues. Trimming took 0 bases from V and 0 from J, leaving 10 bases between them. CDR1 is SGHRS, CDR2 YFSETQ, per germline. CDR3 sequence: CASSLARRSSYEQYF. The CDR3 DNA reads TGCGCCAGCAGCTTGGCCCGTAGGAGCTCCTACGAGCAGTACTTC.